This T cell receptor (beta chain) was identified during a study of vaccination and CD4 T cells after COVID-19. The wider study: The stimulus for the cells was overlapping spike peptides derived from SARS-CoV-2, HCoV-NL63, HCoV-OC43 and HCoV-229E.

The CDR3 contains 13 residues. V was trimmed by 8 bases and J by 0 bases, leaving 10 bases between them. Indicated treatment: roughly 11-day PBMC culture with coronavirus spike peptide pools or control peptides (ViraFEST assay). Culture proceeded for around 11 days, and CD4+ T cells were then isolated by negative selection. The Oncomine TCR Beta short-read assay was what sequenced the DNA obtained from cultured CD4+ T cells. One entry per CDR3 protein, called by TCRdb with MiXCR from the PCR reads. The repertoire holds roughly 4,000 distinct CDR3 sequences, with 15% as singletons. This clonotype appeared a few times. Antigen unknown.

The J gene is TRBJ1-1, the V gene TRBV12-3 or TRBV12-4, with D unclear. Source material: CD4+ T cells from blood, cultured in vitro. The origin of this receptor is a human donor who had recovered from COVID-19. CDR3 amino acids: CASQRLLNTEAFF. CDR3 bases: TGTGCCAGCCAGAGACTCCTGAACACTGAAGCTTTCTTT.